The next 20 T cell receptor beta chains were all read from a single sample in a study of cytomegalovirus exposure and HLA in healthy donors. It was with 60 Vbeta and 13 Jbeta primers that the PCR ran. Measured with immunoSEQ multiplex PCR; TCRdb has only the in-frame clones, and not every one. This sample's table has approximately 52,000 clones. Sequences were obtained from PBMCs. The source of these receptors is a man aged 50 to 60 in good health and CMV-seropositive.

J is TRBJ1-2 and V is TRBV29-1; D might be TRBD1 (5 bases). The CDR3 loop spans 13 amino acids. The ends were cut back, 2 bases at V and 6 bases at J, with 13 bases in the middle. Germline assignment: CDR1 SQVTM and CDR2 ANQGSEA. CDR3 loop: CSVEPSGGDGYTF. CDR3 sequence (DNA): TGCAGCGTTGAACCGTCCGGGGGTGATGGCTACACCTTC.

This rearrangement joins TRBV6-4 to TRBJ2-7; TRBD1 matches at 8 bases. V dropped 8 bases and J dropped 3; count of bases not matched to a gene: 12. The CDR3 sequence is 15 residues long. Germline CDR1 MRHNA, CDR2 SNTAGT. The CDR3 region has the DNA TGTGCCAGCCCCAAACGGACAGGGAGAAACTACGAGCAGTACTTC. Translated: CASPKRTGRNYEQYF.

The CDR3 spells CASGTGQGTNEQFF. The CDR3 DNA sequence: TGTGCTAGTGGGACGGGACAGGGGACCAATGAGCAGTTCTTC. This chain joins TRBV12-5 and TRBJ2-1; 10 bases line up with TRBD1. This CDR3 spans 14 amino acids. In germline, CDR1 is LGHNT, CDR2 FRNRAP. J was trimmed by 6 bases and V by 6 bases; bases with no gene match: 5.

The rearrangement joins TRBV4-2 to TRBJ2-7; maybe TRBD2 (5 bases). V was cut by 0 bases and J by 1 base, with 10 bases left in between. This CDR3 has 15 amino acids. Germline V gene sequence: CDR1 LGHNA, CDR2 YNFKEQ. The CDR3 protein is CASSQDSGGSYEQYF. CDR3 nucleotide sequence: TGTGCCAGCAGCCAAGATTCTGGCGGGTCCTACGAGCAGTACTTC.

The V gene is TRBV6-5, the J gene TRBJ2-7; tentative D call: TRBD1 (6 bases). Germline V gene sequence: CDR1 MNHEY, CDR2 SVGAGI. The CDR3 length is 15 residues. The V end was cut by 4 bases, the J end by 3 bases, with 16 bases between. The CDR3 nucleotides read TGTGCCAGCAGTTCCCCCCCGGGACACCTCTACGAGCAGTACTTC. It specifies CASSSPPGHLYEQYF.

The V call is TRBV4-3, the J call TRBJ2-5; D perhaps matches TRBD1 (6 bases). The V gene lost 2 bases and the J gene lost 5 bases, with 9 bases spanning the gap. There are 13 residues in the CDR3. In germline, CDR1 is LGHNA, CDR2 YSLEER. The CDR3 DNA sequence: TGCGCCAGCAGCCAATCAAGGGGGGAGACCCAGTACTTC. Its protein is CASSQSRGETQYF.

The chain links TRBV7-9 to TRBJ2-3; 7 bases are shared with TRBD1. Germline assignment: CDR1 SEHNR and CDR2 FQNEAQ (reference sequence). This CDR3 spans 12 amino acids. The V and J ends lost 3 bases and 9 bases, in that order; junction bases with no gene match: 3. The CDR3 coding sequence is TGTGCCAGCAGCTTGGGGACAGTGACGCAGTATTTT. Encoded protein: CASSLGTVTQYF.

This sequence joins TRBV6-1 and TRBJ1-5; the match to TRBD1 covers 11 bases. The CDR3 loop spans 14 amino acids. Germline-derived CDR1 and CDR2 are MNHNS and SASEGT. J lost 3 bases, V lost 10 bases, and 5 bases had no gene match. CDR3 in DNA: TGTGCCACCGAGGACAGGGGGCTCAATCAGCCCCAGCATTTT. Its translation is CATEDRGLNQPQHF.

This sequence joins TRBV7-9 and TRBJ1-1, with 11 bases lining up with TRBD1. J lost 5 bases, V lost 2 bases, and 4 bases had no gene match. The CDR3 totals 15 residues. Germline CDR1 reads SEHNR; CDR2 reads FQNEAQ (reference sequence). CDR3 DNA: TGTGCCAGCAGCTTAAGGGGGACAGGGGGAACTGAAGCTTTCTTT. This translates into CASSLRGTGGTEAFF.

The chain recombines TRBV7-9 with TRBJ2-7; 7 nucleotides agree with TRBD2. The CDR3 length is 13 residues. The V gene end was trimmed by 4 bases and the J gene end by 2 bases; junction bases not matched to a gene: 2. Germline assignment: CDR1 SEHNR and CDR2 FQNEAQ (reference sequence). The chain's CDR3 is CASSSSGAYEQYF. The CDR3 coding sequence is TGTGCCAGCAGCTCAAGCGGGGCCTACGAGCAGTACTTC.

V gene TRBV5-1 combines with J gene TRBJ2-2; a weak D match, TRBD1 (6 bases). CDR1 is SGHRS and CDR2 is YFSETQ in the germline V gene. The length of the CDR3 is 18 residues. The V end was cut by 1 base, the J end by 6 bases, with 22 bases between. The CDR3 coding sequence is TGCGCCAGCAGCTTGCGATCATACAGGGAGTTAGCCTCCGGGGAGCTGTTTTTT. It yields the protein CASSLRSYRELASGELFF. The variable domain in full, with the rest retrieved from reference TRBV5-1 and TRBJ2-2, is KAGVTQTPRYLIKTRGQQVTLSCSPISGHRSVSWYQQTPGQGLQFLFEYFSETQRNKGNFPGRFSGRQFSNSRSEMNVSTLELGDSALYLCASSLRSYRELASGELFFGEGSRLTVL.

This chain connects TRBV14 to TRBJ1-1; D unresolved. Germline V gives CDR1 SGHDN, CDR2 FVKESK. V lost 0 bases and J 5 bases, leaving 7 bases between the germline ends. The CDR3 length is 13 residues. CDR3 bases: TGTGCCAGCAGCCAAGACTGGAGGACTGAAGCTTTCTTT. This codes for CASSQDWRTEAFF.

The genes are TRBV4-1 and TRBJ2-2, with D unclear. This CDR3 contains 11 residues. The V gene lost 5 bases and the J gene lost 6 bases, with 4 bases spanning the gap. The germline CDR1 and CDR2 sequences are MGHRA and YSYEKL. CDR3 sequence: CASSVAGELFF. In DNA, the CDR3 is TGCGCCAGCAGCGTCGCCGGGGAGCTGTTTTTT.

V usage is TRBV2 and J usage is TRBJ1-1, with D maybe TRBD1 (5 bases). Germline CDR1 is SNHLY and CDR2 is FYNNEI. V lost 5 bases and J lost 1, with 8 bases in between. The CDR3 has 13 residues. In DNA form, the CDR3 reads TGTGCCAGCAGTCAGGGAAGGAACACTGAAGCTTTCTTT. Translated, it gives CASSQGRNTEAFF.

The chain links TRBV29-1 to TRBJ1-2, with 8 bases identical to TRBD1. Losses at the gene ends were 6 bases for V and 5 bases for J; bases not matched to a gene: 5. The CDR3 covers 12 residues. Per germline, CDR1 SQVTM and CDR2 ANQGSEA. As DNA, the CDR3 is TGCAGCGTGGGGGACAGGACTTATGGCTACACCTTC. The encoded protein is CSVGDRTYGYTF.

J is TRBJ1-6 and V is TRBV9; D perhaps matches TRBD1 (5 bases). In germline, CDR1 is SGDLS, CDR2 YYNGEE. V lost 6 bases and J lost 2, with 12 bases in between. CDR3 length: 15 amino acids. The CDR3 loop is CASTNGGAYNSPLHF. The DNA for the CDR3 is TGTGCCAGCACCAACGGGGGTGCCTATAATTCACCCCTCCACTTT.

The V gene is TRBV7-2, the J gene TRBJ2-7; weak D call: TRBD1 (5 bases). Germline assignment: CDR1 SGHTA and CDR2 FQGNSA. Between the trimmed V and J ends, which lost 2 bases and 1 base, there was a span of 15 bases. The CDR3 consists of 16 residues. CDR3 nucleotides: TGTGCCAGCAGCTTAATGGGCCAGGGAACTTCCTACGAGCAGTACTTC. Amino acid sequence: CASSLMGQGTSYEQYF.

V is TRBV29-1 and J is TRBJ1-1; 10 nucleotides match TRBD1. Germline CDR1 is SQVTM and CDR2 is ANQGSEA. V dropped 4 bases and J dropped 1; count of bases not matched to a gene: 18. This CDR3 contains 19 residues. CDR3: CSVGPGTGVLARANTEAFF. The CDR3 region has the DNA TGCAGCGTTGGTCCGGGGACAGGGGTTCTCGCTAGAGCGAACACTGAAGCTTTCTTT.

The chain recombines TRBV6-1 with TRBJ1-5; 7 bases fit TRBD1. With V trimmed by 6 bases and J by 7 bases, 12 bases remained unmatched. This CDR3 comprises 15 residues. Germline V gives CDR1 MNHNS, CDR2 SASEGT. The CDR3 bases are TGTGCCAGCAGCCCTAGGGGACAGTCCGAACAGCCCCAGCATTTT. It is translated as CASSPRGQSEQPQHF.

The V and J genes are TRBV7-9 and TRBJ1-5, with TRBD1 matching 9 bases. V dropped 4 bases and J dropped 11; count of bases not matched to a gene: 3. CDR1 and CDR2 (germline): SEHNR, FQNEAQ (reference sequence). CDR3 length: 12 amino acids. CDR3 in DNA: TGTGCCAGCAGCTCACAGGGGGCGGCCCAGCATTTT. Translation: CASSSQGAAQHF.